A single T cell receptor (beta chain) is shown here with its context. There is no known antigen for this receptor. No base-level quality is on record; no much larger clone is a single base apart. Preparation of the library involved the immunoSEQ multiplex PCR assay. A mixture of 60 forward primers for TCR Vbeta segments and 13 reverse primers for TCR Jbeta segments was used in the multiplex PCR. A multiplex PCR assay on genomic DNA amplified the CDR3 region of rearranged TCR beta genes. On the Illumina HiSeq System, the amplified TCR beta libraries were sequenced as 87-base-pair reads. The paper's processing steps were these. A later analysis tallied around 87 million unique TCR beta chains across the 666 repertoires, and about 12 million of those chains were shared by two or more donors. To remove PCR and sequencing errors, raw reads were error-corrected and collapsed into unique sequences using a nearest-neighbor algorithm that merged closely related sequences. To assign V, D and J gene segments, CDR3 sequences were aligned to IMGT reference sequences. For a sequence to be retained, a match of at least six nucleotides to both a V gene segment and a J gene segment was required. A rearrangement was called productive if the CDR3 had no stop codons and remained in frame with V and J, and every other rearrangement was called non-productive. Following IMGT convention, CDR3 was defined as the stretch from the second conserved V-encoded cysteine to the conserved J-encoded phenylalanine. Sequences without an unambiguous match to a single V gene segment were excluded from the earlier analysis of several hundred of the donors. An earlier analysis of about 590 of the donors classified V segments as functional when productive rearrangements were above 56.7% and as segregating when the standard deviation between donors was above 5%. A statistical classification framework was developed to diagnose cytomegalovirus status using the catalog of TCR beta chain sequences. In a later analysis, V and J genes were assigned by comparing TCR nucleotide sequences against IMGT/GENE-DB human TR gene sequences. The TCRdist pipeline was used in a later analysis to assign CDR3 sequences and most-parsimonious VDJ recombination scenarios. In a later analysis, each TCR beta chain was defined by its CDR3 amino acid sequence together with its V-gene family, and reads without a unique V-gene family were excluded. As a way to deal with suspected cross-contamination and a sequencing artifact, a later analysis dropped hundreds of nucleotide sequences that were highly shared and had low generation probability. In a later analysis, a clonal expansion index for each public chain was calculated from normalized within-repertoire ranks of inferred template counts. In a later analysis, generation probabilities were computed with a VDJ recombination model fitted to out-of-frame rearrangements, and the resulting probabilities were checked against IGoR. Hypergeometric tests were used in a later analysis to score TCR-TCR, TCR-HLA and TCR-CMV co-occurrence, with a repertoire-size bias correction applied to the TCR pairs. False discovery rates were estimated in a later analysis by permuting HLA or CMV assignments 20 times. In a later analysis, co-occurring TCRs were grouped with DBSCAN, and TCRdist sequence similarity was added when clustering was performed within HLA-allele-positive subsets. For co-occurrence clustering, repertoires with fewer than 30,000 or more than 120,000 public chains were excluded, along with about five repertoires with anomalous nucleotide sharing. TCRdb took over this immuneACCESS table, retaining in-frame rearrangements with V and J assigned. Such tables are incomplete; in checked studies, under half of the missing clones stem from an unresolved V gene, and the remainder is unexplained. For V, J and clone size, that table is used; D and trimming come from the DNA. This sample lists 95,000 to 150,000 clones; more than 65% were detected once. The top ten constitute about 1.8% of the sample.

The cohort comprised fewer than 700 healthy bone marrow donors. At the time of sampling, every cohort member was nominally healthy, though immune exposures that went unrecorded were likely present. The donor was CMV seronegative and was included in the group of approximately 350 seronegative cohort members. Each donor provided a peripheral blood sample, and peripheral blood mononuclear cells were used for TCR beta sequencing. Genomic DNA was extracted from the blood cell samples with the Qiagen DNeasy Blood Extraction Kit. CDR1 and CDR2 were assigned from the germline V gene as SGHTA and FQGNSA. The trim is 5 bases for V and 4 bases for J, with a gap of 14 bases between the germline ends. The cysteine opens and the phenylalanine closes a CDR3 of 15 amino acids. Kept here is only the CDR3 DNA, which spans 45 bases and is read in frame from base 1. The data derive from a study of cytomegalovirus exposure and HLA in healthy donors (dated by TCRdb to about 2017). For context, the study as a whole: An earlier analysis of some 500 of the donors reported 250 to 300 Gb of sequence data and some 120 million unique TCR beta sequences from around 200 million T cells. The study profiled the T cell repertoires of 500 to 800 subjects by immunosequencing and related them to cytomegalovirus serostatus. Every repertoire in the discovery cohort had been generated on one and the same sequencing platform. Class I and class II HLA loci were covered by the typing at four-digit resolution. In a later genetic analysis, genome-wide SNP genotypes for about 65% of the 666 donors were used, and that subset was treated as a discovery cohort. To predict cytomegalovirus infection status, the study brought together high-throughput TCR immunosequencing, statistical association of individual TCRs with disease status, and machine learning. The study aimed to test whether signatures of past pathogen exposure could be identified by cataloging public T cell receptors. The later analysis used no new phenotypic data to find candidate immune exposures, relying instead on TCR beta sequences and their occurrence across donors. Typing coverage varied by locus: about 629-630 donors for A, B, C, DRB1 and DQB1; roughly 500 for DQA1; around 610 for DPA1; approximately 450 for DPB1. In an earlier analysis of over 550 of the donors, high-throughput TCR beta sequencing was used to judge whether each TCR beta V gene segment behaved as functional or pseudogenic. Among 398 genotyped donors of the cohort, an average of about 240,000 unique TCR beta nucleotide sequences was sequenced per donor, of which 15% to 20% were non-productive. Alongside the repertoire data, information on donor age, sex, ethnicity and CMV serostatus was compiled. Roughly 300 gigabases of sequencing data and roughly 80 million unique TCR sequences made up an early release that covered some 640 HLA-typed donors. Besides the first cohort of roughly 660 subjects, a separate validation cohort made up of 95 to 150 different subjects was used. Of the roughly 400 genotyped donors, approximately 82% fell in the genetic ancestry cluster associated with self-reported Caucasian donors. In a later analysis, previously published TCR beta repertoires from more than 500 donors were re-analyzed and high-resolution HLA genotyping was added so that TCR occurrence patterns could be studied. Four to six DR-DQ haplotypes were handled as single units for association and clustering, since linkage in the cohort was strong. Points the paper makes about the study in general: According to a later genetic analysis, donors in an Asian-associated ancestry cluster had fewer N-insertions in productive TCRs than the approximately 700-donor mean. Correlated functional status among segregating V segments might reflect linkage disequilibrium, but an unknown experimental factor could not be ruled out. When HLA alleles, especially DR and DQ, strongly co-occurred, TCR associations were difficult to assign to individual alleles. The presence/absence analyses assumed that sequencing depth was roughly uniform across donors, and that assumption may not be true. In a later genetic analysis, a missense DCLRE1C variant was associated with V-gene and J-gene trimming of TCR beta chains, and the association was replicated in an independent cohort. In vitro tests confirmed that a few of the cytomegalovirus-associated TCR beta chains recognize cytomegalovirus antigens. In a later analysis, the rate of TCR association differed among HLA loci, with DRB1 alleles having the most associated TCRs and HLA-C alleles having the fewest. The only immune exposure information available for the cohort was CMV serostatus. In the study, 150 to 200 TCR beta chains were listed as associated with cytomegalovirus. A further reported finding was that TCR beta sequences accurately predicted the HLA-A and HLA-B alleles for most subjects in the first cohort. In a later analysis, several top co-occurrence clusters were reported to appear linked to parvovirus B19, influenza, CMV and Epstein-Barr virus. In a later analysis, HLA-associated TCR beta chains showed more clonal expansion and lower generation probabilities than non-associated chains that were equally common. In a later analysis, most CMV-associated TCR beta chains were found to appear HLA-restricted, with HLA associations seemingly driven largely by CMV exposure. In an earlier analysis of some 540 of the donors, most TCR beta V segments appeared in productive rearrangements about 87% or about 30% of the time, broadly matching IMGT annotations. Some IMGT-functional V segments, including TRBV6-2 and TRBV6-3, could not be distinguished by the 87-base-pair reads and were therefore excluded. Because counts were too low, seventeen rarely observed V segments, including chromosome 9 orphons, were excluded from the earlier analysis of some 540 of the donors. A cluster of highly shared sequence variants was judged likely to represent a technical artifact of the sequencing pipeline. Most TCR sequences were observed very rarely across donors, whereas some public TCRs were present in many individuals. According to the authors, the approach could potentially be generalized to other disease states and immunological phenotypes. The cohort was sequenced for TCR beta chains only, and without alpha or paired-chain data the features that could be detected were limited. At a false discovery rate of 0.05, a later analysis linked about 16,000 TCR beta sequences to specific HLA alleles. Because HLA typing was missing for some donors at each locus, association tests included only the typed subset. The classifier was reported to diagnose cytomegalovirus status with high specificity and sensitivity in both the original and validation cohorts.

Sequences were obtained from PBMCs. The source of this sequence is a young man in good health and CMV-seronegative. The V gene is TRBV7-2 and the J gene is TRBJ2-2; a tentative D match to TRBD2 spans 5 bases. The CDR3 protein sequence reads: CASSPDGIFTGELFF. The DNA sequence is given as TGTGCCAGCAGCCCCGACGGGATTTTCACCGGGGAGCTGTTTTTT.